This T cell receptor beta chain derives from a study of control samples from healthy donors and cancer patients. Here immunoSEQ multiplex PCR was the method, and the copy in TCRdb shows in-frame clones only, minus some. This table holds approximately 90,000 clones, roughly 86% found once. The CDR3 has 11 amino acids. V was pared by 5 bases and J by 0 bases, with 4 bases between. Germline V gives CDR1 SQVTM, CDR2 ANQGSEA. The gene calls are TRBV29-1 and TRBJ1-1; D gene uncertain. What was sequenced was blood. This TCR was recovered from a man aged 25-45 years in good health. The DNA for the CDR3 is TGCAGCGTTCCGATGAACACTGAAGCTTTCTTT. Its translation is CSVPMNTEAFF.